A selection of T cell receptor beta chains follows, all from one sample in a study of OX40 agonist ivuxolimab in advanced cancers. Measured with immunoSEQ multiplex PCR; TCRdb has only the in-frame clones, and not every one. The profile covers over 40,000 clones, with around 80% appearing a single time and 4% to 6% taken by the ten largest. The specimen was CD4+ or CD8+ T cells sorted from blood, collected in a trial of the OX40 agonist ivuxolimab. The receptors shown here come from an adult with an advanced solid tumor such as melanoma, head and neck, liver or kidney cancer. Both conserved end residues are part of each CDR3. D genes are given only for firm matches. Rows give clone size only sometimes, using once, few, many, or a class for an expanded clone.

j_gene | v_gene | d_gene | abundance | CDR3nt | CDR3aa
TRBJ2-1 | TRBV9 | TRBD2 | NA | TGTGCCAGCAGCTTGGCGGGGACTAGCGGTTACAATGAGCAGTTCTTC | CASSLAGTSGYNEQFF
TRBJ2-7 | TRBV28 | NA | NA | TGTGCCAGCAGTGGTTCCTACGAGCAGTACTTC | CASSGSYEQYF
TRBJ1-2 | TRBV15 | NA | NA | TGTGCCACCAGCAGTACTCCGGCGGGAGTCGTGGGGGACTTC | CATSSTPAGVVGDF
TRBJ2-1 | TRBV7-3 | TRBD2 | once | TGTGCCAGCAGCCGGGGGAGCGGGAGGGAGAATGAGCAGTTCTTC | CASSRGSGRENEQFF
TRBJ1-3 | TRBV9 | NA | once | TGTGCCAGCAGCGTAGGCCCTCCTACAGGGCCCTCTGGAAACACCATATATTTT | CASSVGPPTGPSGNTIYF
TRBJ2-1 | TRBV30 | NA | few | TGTGCCTGGAGTCATCTAGCATTGGGTTATGAGCAGTTCTTC | CAWSHLALGYEQFF
TRBJ1-2 | TRBV19 | TRBD1 | NA | TGTGCCAGTAGTTTGTCCAGGGGGCGTTATGGCTACACCTTC | CASSLSRGRYGYTF
TRBJ2-2 | TRBV10-3 | TRBD1 | NA | TGTGCCATCAGCGACTCGACAGGGGGTTTTTCCGCCGGGGAGCTGTTTTTT | CAISDSTGGFSAGELFF
TRBJ1-2 | TRBV5-1 | TRBD1 | once | TGCGCCAGCAGCCCTCGGACAGGGGTGACGAACTATGGCTACACCTTC | CASSPRTGVTNYGYTF
TRBJ2-1 | TRBV7-8 | TRBD2 | NA | TGTGCCAGCAGCTCGGGACTAGCGGGAGGCAATGAGCAGTTCTTC | CASSSGLAGGNEQFF
TRBJ1-1 | TRBV7-8 | NA | NA | TGTGCCAGCAGCTCACACACGACAGCCCAAACTGAAGCTTTCTTT | CASSSHTTAQTEAFF
TRBJ2-7 | TRBV11-2 | NA | NA | TGTGCCAGCAGCTTAGATCTTAGCCAGTCCTACGAGCAGTACTTC | CASSLDLSQSYEQYF